Each of the 12 T cell receptor beta chains below was sequenced from the same sample in a study of cytomegalovirus exposure and HLA in healthy donors. Measured with immunoSEQ multiplex PCR; TCRdb has only the in-frame clones, and not every one. The data contain 350,000 or so clones, roughly 90% of them singletons. Material for sequencing was PBMCs. These receptors were obtained from a woman under 30 in good health and CMV-seronegative.

J is TRBJ2-7 and V is TRBV2; 7 nucleotides line up with TRBD2. With 2 bases clipped from V and 3 bases from J, the junction kept 7 bases outside the gene matches. The germline V gene has CDR1 SNHLY and CDR2 FYNNEI. The CDR3 runs to 15 residues. DNA of the CDR3: TGTGCCAGCAGTGAAAGGCTAGCGGCCATCTACGAGCAGTACTTC. The encoded protein is CASSERLAAIYEQYF.

This chain links TRBV2 with TRBJ2-3; 7 bases are shared with TRBD1. The CDR3 is 14 amino acids. Germline CDR1 is SNHLY and CDR2 is FYNNEI. The junction had 5 bases not matched to a gene; V was cut back by 6 bases and J by 2 bases. CDR3 DNA: TGTGCCAGCAGGGTACAGGGGACCACAGATACGCAGTATTTT. It encodes CASRVQGTTDTQYF.

The rearrangement links TRBV7-8 to TRBJ2-1, with D perhaps matching TRBD2 (5 bases). The CDR3 length is 16 residues. Deletions cut 5 bases from V and 0 bases from J, with 14 bases between. Germline assignment: CDR1 SGHVS and CDR2 FQNEAQ. The CDR3 region is CASSPTAVSSYNEQFF. The CDR3 DNA is TGTGCCAGCAGCCCTACAGCGGTTAGCTCCTACAATGAGCAGTTCTTC.

The chain carries TRBV6-5 and TRBJ2-7; 10 bases line up with TRBD1. With 5 bases clipped from V and 7 bases from J, the junction kept 11 bases outside the gene matches. Germline CDR1 is MNHEY and CDR2 is SVGAGI. The CDR3 length is 15 residues. CDR3 sequence (DNA): TGTGCCAGCAGTAACACCGGGACAGGGGCGGGGGAGCAGTACTTC. Its translation is CASSNTGTGAGEQYF.

This clone was seen more than once but under ten times. The chain has TRBV19 and TRBJ2-7; 7 bases align to TRBD2. The trim removed 7 bases at V and 4 bases at J, leaving 13 bases unmatched. The CDR3 is 15 amino acids. CDR1 and CDR2 from the germline V gene are LNHDA and SQIVND (reference sequence). The CDR3 is CASTRGGGAGYEQYF. The CDR3 DNA follows: TGTGCCAGTACCCGGGGCGGGGGAGCGGGATACGAGCAGTACTTC. Drawing the rest from reference TRBV19 and TRBJ2-7, the complete variable domain is DGGITQSPKYLFRKEGQNVTLSCEQNLNHDAMYWYRQDPGQGLRLIYYSQIVNDFQKGDIAEGYSVSREKKESFPLTVTSAQKNPTAFYLCASTRGGGAGYEQYFGPGTRLTVT.

The J gene is TRBJ1-5, the V gene TRBV4-1; 7 positions match TRBD1. V gave up 5 bases and J gave up 1 base; unmatched junction bases: 14. This CDR3 region has 18 residues. Germline CDR1 reads MGHRA; CDR2 reads YSYEKL. For the CDR3, the DNA is TGCGCCAGCAGCAAAGTGTGGCAGGGGGACAAGAGCAATCAGCCCCAGCATTTT. Amino acids: CASSKVWQGDKSNQPQHF.

This clone was counted a single time. The chain employs TRBV2 and TRBJ1-5; D call uncertain. CDR1 and CDR2 from the germline V gene are SNHLY and FYNNEI. The V end was cut by 7 bases, the J end by 4 bases, with 17 bases between. This CDR3 spans 15 amino acids. Here the CDR3 DNA reads TGTGCCAGCAAGATTTACGGAGAAGTGAATCAGCCCCAGCATTTT. It is translated as CASKIYGEVNQPQHF. Based on the CDR3 plus reference TRBV2 and TRBJ1-5, the full variable domain is EPEVTQTPSHQVTQMGQEVILRCVPISNHLYFYWYRQILGQKVEFLVSFYNNEISEKSEIFDDQFSVERPDGSNFTLKIRSTKLEDSAMYFCASKIYGEVNQPQHFGDGTRLSIL.

A word on this clone: The same CDR3 can be traced to other DNA sequences in this sample. The chain joins TRBV2 to TRBJ2-1; D uncertain. The germline V gene has CDR1 SNHLY and CDR2 FYNNEI. The CDR3 runs 14 residues. V gave up 5 bases and J gave up 0 bases, with 8 bases separating them. The CDR3, as DNA: TGTGCCAGCAGTAGATTGAGCTCCTACAATGAGCAGTTCTTC. It specifies CASSRLSSYNEQFF.

This clone was counted a single time. For the CDR3, the DNA is TGTGCCAGCAGAGCTCTGCCCGGGGTCTCCTATGGCTACACCTTC. Translating gives CASRALPGVSYGYTF. The V and J genes are TRBV9 and TRBJ1-2; no firm D call. Germline values: CDR1 SGDLS, CDR2 YYNGEE. Trimming removed 5 bases at V and 4 bases at J, with 18 bases between. This CDR3 is built from 15 residues.

This chain connects TRBV5-1 to TRBJ1-4, with 10 nucleotides matching TRBD1. Germline V gene sequence: CDR1 SGHRS, CDR2 YFSETQ. This CDR3 is 16 amino acids long. J gave up 6 bases and V 4 bases, and 9 bases lay outside the gene matches. In DNA form, the CDR3 reads TGCGCCAGCAGCCCCGGACAGGGGGGGTTCGATGAAAAACTGTTTTTT. Protein sequence: CASSPGQGGFDEKLFF.

The V call is TRBV14, the J call TRBJ2-1, with no clear D. Trimming removed 3 bases from V and 9 bases from J, with 6 bases in between. CDR1 is SGHDN and CDR2 is FVKESK in the germline V gene. This CDR3 contains 11 residues. The CDR3 loop is CASSHVSEQFF. The CDR3 DNA reads as TGTGCCAGCAGCCACGTGAGTGAGCAGTTCTTC.

This chain uses TRBV5-6 with TRBJ2-1; 11 nucleotides match TRBD2. The CDR3 runs 14 residues. V trimming: 3 bases; J trimming: 9 bases; junction bases outside the gene matches: 5. The germline CDR1 and CDR2 sequences are SGHDT and YYEEEE. The CDR3 sequence is CASSSGLAVGEQFF. Here the CDR3 DNA reads TGTGCCAGCAGCTCGGGACTAGCGGTCGGTGAGCAGTTCTTC.